These 9 T cell receptor beta chains share one sample of origin, sequenced in a study of blood T cell repertoires in COVID-19. TCRdb's table, derived via immunoSEQ multiplex PCR, lists solely in-frame clones and lacks some. This sample has 70,000 to 95,000 clones, with about 88% found just once. Sequenced input: peripheral blood. The source of these receptors is a woman of 80 years or more with active COVID-19.

This chain links TRBV7-3 with TRBJ2-1; tentative D call: TRBD1 (5 bases). Germline assignment: CDR1 SGHTA and CDR2 FQGTGA. The CDR3 extends over 13 amino acids. V dropped 5 bases and J dropped 9 bases, with 14 bases sitting between them. The CDR3 DNA reads as TGTGCCAGCAGCCAAGGGGTTCAGGGTGAGCAGTTCTTC. Residues: CASSQGVQGEQFF.

The V and J genes are TRBV2 and TRBJ2-7, with 16 bases that match TRBD2. Looked up from germline, CDR1 is SNHLY and CDR2 is FYNNEI. The length of the CDR3 is 19 residues. V was clipped by 7 bases and J by 3 bases; unmatched bases: 15. As DNA, the CDR3 is TGTGCCAGCATGTCCGCCGGGACTAGCGGGAGGGCCGGGTACTACGAGCAGTACTTC. It translates to CASMSAGTSGRAGYYEQYF.

This clone was counted a single time. The chain is built from TRBV11-3 and TRBJ2-1, with TRBD1 matching over 11 bases. Germline-derived CDR1 and CDR2 are SGHNT and YENEEA. The CDR3 is made up of 16 amino acids. With V trimmed by 3 bases and J by 8 bases, 9 bases remained unmatched. The CDR3 sequence: CASSFSWDRGIDEQFF. The CDR3, as DNA: TGTGCCAGCAGCTTCAGTTGGGACAGGGGGATCGATGAGCAGTTCTTC.

The chain links TRBV7-2 to TRBJ2-5, with 10 bases that match TRBD2. The CDR3 sequence is 16 residues long. CDR1 is SGHTA and CDR2 is FQGNSA in the germline V gene. The trim removed 5 bases at V and 5 bases at J, leaving 11 bases unmatched. CDR3 region: CASSTGLARSLETQYF. CDR3 coding DNA: TGTGCCAGCAGCACGGGACTAGCGCGATCCCTGGAGACCCAGTACTTC.

This chain links TRBV6-5 with TRBJ2-7; 10 bases are a match to TRBD1. V shed 6 bases and J 5 bases; nucleotides not matched to a gene: 10. This CDR3 has 15 amino acids. CDR1 and CDR2 (germline): MNHEY, SVGAGI. CDR3 protein: CASRITRQGAHEQYF. For the CDR3, the DNA is TGTGCCAGCAGAATCACCCGACAGGGGGCCCACGAGCAGTACTTC.

The rearrangement uses TRBV7-9 and TRBJ2-5; TRBD2 agrees at 8 bases. The V gene end was trimmed by 5 bases and the J gene end by 1 base; junction bases not matched to a gene: 6. This CDR3 comprises 15 residues. The germline gives CDR1 SEHNR, CDR2 FQNEAQ (reference sequence). CDR3 nucleotide sequence: TGTGCCAGCAGCCCAGCGGGAGCGGGCCAAGAGACCCAGTACTTC. It yields the protein CASSPAGAGQETQYF.

V is TRBV25-1 and J is TRBJ2-3; no clear D. From germline, CDR1 is MGHDK and CDR2 SYGVNS. V lost 5 bases to trimming and J lost 4 bases, with 13 bases between them. The CDR3 covers 14 residues. CDR3: CASSNFFVPDTQYF. The DNA for the CDR3 is TGTGCCAGCAGTAACTTTTTTGTTCCAGATACGCAGTATTTT.

This clone has a handful of counts. The genes are TRBV28 and TRBJ1-1; a weak D match, TRBD1 (6 bases). V lost 6 bases and J 3 bases, leaving 17 bases between the germline ends. This CDR3 has 15 amino acids. Germline V gene lookup returns CDR1 MDHEN and CDR2 SYDVKM. The CDR3 DNA reads as TGTGCCAGCAGACCTTCCCAGGGGTTCCACACTGAAGCTTTCTTT. Encoded protein: CASRPSQGFHTEAFF.

The rearrangement uses TRBV7-9 and TRBJ2-1; the D gene is possibly TRBD2 (5 bases). CDR1 SEHNR and CDR2 FQNEAQ come from the germline V gene (reference sequence). The CDR3 totals 13 residues. Deletions cut 3 bases from V and 15 bases from J, with 18 bases between. The CDR3 DNA is TGTGCCAGCAGCTTGGGTGTGGGGAGACGGGGGTTCTTC. It codes for CASSLGVGRRGFF.